Shown below are 21 T cell receptor beta chains from a single sample sequenced in a study of CXCR3-negative and CXCR3-positive naive CD8 T cells. In preparing the TRB cDNA libraries, 5' RACE with UMI labels was used. TCRdb re-called the 5' RACE reads and gives one entry per CDR3 protein, without DNA. This sample's table has about 23,000 distinct CDR3 sequences. Sample: naive CXCR3- CD8+ T cells from blood. This sample's subset: CD45RO-CCR7+CD27+CD95- naive CD8+ T cells lacking CXCR3 (TNR3-). The receptors were gathered from a human donor in good health. Some clones in this sample may be carry-over from other donors' samples.

The rearrangement uses TRBV5-4 and TRBJ2-1; the D call of TRBD1 rests on TCRdb alone, since no DNA is present to check it. Per the germline V gene, CDR1 is SGHNT and CDR2 is YYREEE (reference sequence). The CDR3 extends over 16 amino acids. This chain's CDR3 is CASSSTGTAIYNEQFF.

The gene calls are TRBV28 and TRBJ2-5; there is no DNA to check the TCRdb D call of TRBD1. Germline V CDR1 and CDR2: MDHEN, SYDVKM. This CDR3 is built from 17 residues. This CDR3 is CASTPDQGVPVQETQYF.

The CDR3: CASSLPQGTGGYYEQYF. The genes are TRBV5-1 and TRBJ2-7; TCRdb picks TRBD1, but there is no DNA to check that call. CDR3 length: 17 amino acids. Looked up from germline, CDR1 is SGHRS and CDR2 is YFSETQ.

The chain uses TRBV7-2 and TRBJ2-7. The CDR3 runs to 16 residues. Looked up from germline, CDR1 is SGHTA and CDR2 is FQGNSA. The CDR3 is CASSLAFDKLTYEQYF.

The rearrangement links TRBV5-1 to TRBJ2-1. Germline CDR1 reads SGHRS; CDR2 reads YFSETQ. CDR3 length equals 16 residues. The CDR3 loop reads CASSLEVLNSYNEQFF.

The gene calls are TRBV27 and TRBJ1-1; the D gene TCRdb calls, TRBD1, cannot be checked with no DNA. This CDR3 is built from 13 residues. Germline values: CDR1 MNHEY, CDR2 SMNVEV (reference sequence). The CDR3 loop reads CATAHGMNTEAFF.

This chain links TRBV28 with TRBJ2-7; no DNA is available, so the TRBD1 call from TCRdb remains unchecked. Germline assignment: CDR1 MDHEN and CDR2 SYDVKM. The CDR3 length is 12 residues. The CDR3 region is CATDTITYEQYF.

The chain recombines TRBV6-4 with TRBJ2-1. The CDR3 is 15 amino acids. The germline V gene has CDR1 MRHNA and CDR2 SNTAGT. The CDR3 sequence is CASSSSSGSYNEQFF.

The rearrangement links TRBV29-1 to TRBJ2-2. Germline V gene lookup returns CDR1 SQVTM and CDR2 ANQGSEA. The CDR3 spans 14 residues. CDR3 amino acids: CSVEVSANTGELFF.

The gene calls are TRBV5-6 and TRBJ2-3. This CDR3 region has 12 residues. CDR1 is SGHDT, CDR2 YYEEEE, per germline. The CDR3 loop reads CASSPNTDTQYF.

The chain links TRBV27 to TRBJ2-1; TCRdb reports TRBD1, a call that lacks DNA to check it against. CDR1 MNHEY and CDR2 SMNVEV come from the germline V gene (reference sequence). The CDR3 runs to 17 residues. The CDR3 protein is CASSPIKGKGRVDEQFF.

The gene calls are TRBV13 and TRBJ1-1; TCRdb calls TRBD1, which cannot be checked without DNA. This CDR3 spans 16 amino acids. CDR1 is PRHDT, CDR2 FYEKMQ, per germline (reference sequence). The CDR3 here is CASSPTQGWGGTEAFF.

In terms of frequency, this clonotype is medium-sized. The chain is built from TRBV7-2 and TRBJ2-3. Germline values: CDR1 SGHTA, CDR2 FQGNSA. The CDR3 totals 12 residues. The chain's CDR3 is CASSNPMDTQYF.

V and J are TRBV5-1 and TRBJ2-7. The germline V gene has CDR1 SGHRS and CDR2 YFSETQ. This CDR3 has 14 amino acids. CDR3 loop: CASSTETASYEQYF.

The chain recombines TRBV6-5 with TRBJ1-2. The CDR3 is 13 residues long. Germline-derived CDR1 and CDR2 are MNHEY and SVGAGI. CDR3 protein: CASRFPGTDGYTF.

This rearrangement joins TRBV5-1 to TRBJ2-1; TCRdb lists TRBD2, though no DNA is available to test this call. The CDR3 extends over 14 amino acids. The germline CDR1 and CDR2 sequences are SGHRS and YFSETQ. The CDR3 region is CASMPGLADNEQFF.

V usage is TRBV7-9 and J usage is TRBJ2-1; TCRdb returns TRBD2, unconfirmable since there is no DNA. Germline CDR1 and CDR2: SEHNR and FQNEAQ (reference sequence). This CDR3 is built from 15 residues. The CDR3 protein is CASSLPTATYNEQFF.

This sequence joins TRBV7-6 and TRBJ2-2; TCRdb's D call of TRBD1 is untestable without DNA. The CDR3 runs 16 residues. Germline lookup yields CDR1 SGHVS and CDR2 FNYEAQ. CDR3 sequence: CASSLAPLGGSGELFF.

J is TRBJ1-4 and V is TRBV7-9; as DNA is missing, the TRBD1 call by TCRdb cannot be tested. The CDR3 length is 14 residues. The V gene's germline CDR1 is SEHNR and CDR2 FQNEAQ (reference sequence). Here the CDR3 reads CASSLTGTNEKLFF.

The rearrangement uses TRBV30 and TRBJ1-1; TCRdb picks TRBD1, but there is no DNA to check that call. Germline V gene data show CDR1 as GTSNPN and CDR2 as SVGIG (reference sequence). The CDR3 consists of 15 residues. CDR3 sequence reads: CAWSDGDSPPWDAFF.

The chain recombines TRBV7-6 with TRBJ2-7; with no DNA, the TCRdb D assignment of TRBD1 cannot be verified. The CDR3 sequence is 13 residues long. Per the germline V gene, CDR1 is SGHVS and CDR2 is FNYEAQ. The CDR3: CASSRDSSYEQYF.